The 21 T cell receptor beta chains listed next were all sequenced from one sample in a study of T cells in Graves' hyperthyroidism and ophthalmopathy. Amplified TCR beta CDR3 regions derived from RNA transcripts. The HTBI primer set was used in a first-round RT-PCR of the TCR CDR3. TCRdb passed the multiplex PCR reads through MiXCR, listing each CDR3 protein once. The sample records 550,000 to 700,000 distinct CDR3 sequences, approximately 44% being singletons. The specimen sequenced was peripheral blood or thyroid tissue (not recorded which). Receptors originate from an adult woman with Graves' disease, either hyperthyroidism or ophthalmopathy (not recorded which).

V is TRBV2 and J is TRBJ1-2; unclear D gene. CDR1 is SNHLY, CDR2 FYNNEI, per germline. The V gene lost 4 bases and the J gene lost 0 bases, with 12 bases spanning the gap. The CDR3 contains 15 residues. CDR3 protein: CASSAGDAANYGYTF. CDR3 coding DNA: TGTGCCAGCAGTGCCGGAGACGCAGCTAACTATGGCTACACCTTC. Full variable domain (rest looked up from reference TRBV2 and TRBJ1-2): EPEVTQTPSHQVTQMGQEVILRCVPISNHLYFYWYRQILGQKVEFLVSFYNNEISEKSEIFDDQFSVERPDGSNFTLKIRSTKLEDSAMYFCASSAGDAANYGYTFGSGTRLTVV.

With regard to this clonotype: A read error may account for a junction end that differs from germline. The chain combines TRBV5-1 with TRBJ2-2; TRBD2 matches at 8 bases. Germline V CDR1 and CDR2: SGHRS, YFSETQ. CDR3 size: 16 residues. CDR3: CASSSEGLGITGELSF. The CDR3 DNA is TGCGCCAGCAGCTCAGAGGGACTAGGGATCACCGGGGAGCTGTCTTTT.

This clonotype was detected many times. J is TRBJ1-4 and V is TRBV12-3 or TRBV12-4, with TRBD1 as a possible D gene (6 bases). V was cut by 6 bases and J by 11 bases, with 13 bases left in between. The CDR3 is 12 amino acids. CDR3 residues: CASSRGTMKLFF. The CDR3 nucleotides read TGTGCCAGCAGCCGGGGGACAATGAAACTGTTTTTT.

This clonotype was counted at least ten times. The chain combines TRBV6-1 with TRBJ1-5; 9 positions agree with TRBD1. CDR1 is MNHNS, CDR2 SASEGT, per germline. This CDR3 region has 15 residues. The ends lost 3 bases at V and 5 bases at J; junction bases unmatched: 5. CDR3 DNA: TGTGCCAGCAGTGAGGGACAGGGCATTTATCAGCCCCAGCATTTT. The encoded protein is CASSEGQGIYQPQHF.

The rearrangement links TRBV5-4 to TRBJ1-6; D is perhaps TRBD1 (6 bases). CDR1 SGHNT and CDR2 YYREEE come from the germline V gene (reference sequence). This CDR3 comprises 15 residues. Trimming pared 6 bases from V and 2 bases from J, leaving 12 bases between. CDR3 in amino acids: CASTRDTTYNSPLHF. In nucleotides, the CDR3 is TGTGCCAGCACCCGGGACACCACCTATAATTCACCCCTCCACTTT. Together with reference TRBV5-4 and TRBJ1-6, the CDR3 gives the full variable domain: ETGVTQSPTHLIKTRGQQVTLRCSSQSGHNTVSWYQQALGQGPQFIFQYYREEENGRGNFPPRFSGLQFPNYSSELNVNALELDDSALYLCASTRDTTYNSPLHFGNGTRLTVT.

This clonotype was recorded many times. V and J are TRBV5-8 and TRBJ2-7; maybe TRBD2 (6 bases). In germline, CDR1 is SGHTS, CDR2 YDEGEE. This CDR3 is built from 12 residues. The V end lost 5 bases, the J end lost 7 bases, and 13 bases lay between the germline ends. The CDR3 protein is CASSSGTREQYF. The CDR3 DNA follows: TGTGCCAGCAGTTCCGGGACTCGTGAGCAGTACTTC.

At least ten counts were recorded for this clonotype. The chain carries TRBV15 and TRBJ2-2; possibly TRBD1 for D (6 bases). The CDR3 has 15 amino acids. Germline V gives CDR1 LNHNV, CDR2 YYDKDF (reference sequence). V was pared by 8 bases and J by 1 base, with 14 bases between. CDR3 region: CATRRETGNTGELFF. The CDR3, as DNA: TGTGCCACCCGAAGAGAGACAGGGAACACCGGGGAGCTGTTTTTT.

This clonotype has ten or more counts. The chain carries TRBV11-2 and TRBJ1-1; perhaps TRBD1 as D (5 bases). Trimming removed 2 bases from V and 0 bases from J, with 13 bases in between. The germline CDR1 and CDR2 sequences are SGHAT and FQNNGV. This CDR3 comprises 16 residues. In DNA form, the CDR3 reads TGTGCCAGCAGCTTATCGGGGCGACAGCTGAACACTGAAGCTTTCTTT. This codes for CASSLSGRQLNTEAFF. Using reference TRBV11-2 and TRBJ1-1 for the parts outside the CDR3, the full variable domain is EAGVAQSPRYKIIEKRQSVAFWCNPISGHATLYWYQQILGQGPKLLIQFQNNGVVDDSQLPKDRFSAERLKGVDSTLKIQPAKLEDSAVYLCASSLSGRQLNTEAFFGQGTRLTVV.

This clonotype was observed once. The chain links TRBV7-9 to TRBJ1-5; tentatively, D is TRBD1 (5 bases). CDR1 is SEHNR, CDR2 FQNEAQ, per germline (reference sequence). V was trimmed by 5 bases and J by 7 bases, leaving 21 bases between them. The CDR3 has 16 amino acids. Here the CDR3 reads CASSGQDSPYEQPQHF. In nucleotides, the CDR3 is TGTGCCAGCAGCGGACAAGACAGCCCCTACGAGCAGCCCCAGCATTTT. The full variable domain, in which reference TRBV7-9 and TRBJ1-5 provide the parts outside the CDR3, is DTGVSQNPRHKITKRGQNVTFRCDPISEHNRLYWYRQTLGQGPEFLTYFQNEAQLEKSRLLSDRFSAERPKGSFSTLEIQRTEQGDSAMYLCASSGQDSPYEQPQHFGDGTRLSIL.

This clonotype was seen repeatedly, ten times or more. V is TRBV2 and J is TRBJ2-7, with D uncertain. V was shortened by 0 bases and J by 0 bases, with 9 bases between the two germline ends. Germline CDR1 reads SNHLY; CDR2 reads FYNNEI. There are 15 residues in the CDR3. The CDR3 loop reads CASSEAADGSYEQYF. Here the CDR3 DNA reads TGTGCCAGCAGTGAAGCTGCCGACGGCTCCTACGAGCAGTACTTC.

CDR3 residues: CASSSQGSMNTEAFF. The CDR3 region has the DNA TGTGCCAGCAGCTCACAGGGAAGCATGAACACTGAAGCTTTCTTT. The chain carries TRBV7-2 and TRBJ1-1; D possibly corresponds to TRBD1 (6 bases). The V and J ends lost 4 bases and 0 bases respectively, with 12 bases between them. From germline, CDR1 is SGHTA and CDR2 FQGNSA. There are 15 residues in the CDR3. Variable domain in full (rest from reference TRBV7-2 and TRBJ1-1): GAGVSQSPSNKVTEKGKDVELRCDPISGHTALYWYRQSLGQGLEFLIYFQGNSAPDKSGLPSDRFSAERTGGSVSTLTIQRTQQEDSAVYLCASSSQGSMNTEAFFGQGTRLTVV.

This clonotype has more than one count but fewer than ten. At one boundary the junction diverges from the germline segment, which might be a read error. The chain has TRBV10-2 and TRBJ2-7, with D possibly being TRBD2 (6 bases). The CDR3 is 14 residues long. Per the germline V gene, CDR1 is WSHSY and CDR2 is SAAADI. CDR3 amino acids: CASSQLGLPYEQYF. DNA for the CDR3: TGTGCCAGCAGCCAACTAGGACTACCCTACGAGCAGTACTTC.

Remarks on this clonotype: Being one base from a much bigger clone, this may be a read error. The V call is TRBV30, the J call TRBJ2-5; D ambiguous. CDR1 and CDR2 from the germline V gene are GTSNPN and SVGIG (reference sequence). The CDR3 is made up of 10 amino acids. The CDR3 DNA reads as TGTGCCTGGAGTCGAGAGACCCAGCACTTC. Protein: CAWSRETQHF.

The V and J genes are TRBV12-3 or TRBV12-4 and TRBJ1-2; 8 bases map to TRBD1. This CDR3 region has 16 residues. V was clipped by 5 bases and J by 1 base; unmatched bases: 9. CDR3 sequence: CASSEGQGAYNYGYTF. In DNA form, the CDR3 reads TGTGCCAGCAGTGAAGGACAGGGCGCTTATAACTATGGCTACACCTTC.

This clonotype has at least ten counts. The V call is TRBV27, the J call TRBJ2-5, with TRBD1 matching 7 bases. The CDR3 extends over 14 amino acids. The germline V gene has CDR1 MNHEY and CDR2 SMNVEV (reference sequence). The ends lost 2 bases at V and 1 base at J; junction bases unmatched: 1. CDR3 protein: CASSLQGVQETQYF. CDR3 nucleotides: TGTGCCAGCAGTTTACAGGGGGTCCAAGAGACCCAGTACTTC.

This clonotype was observed many times. The genes are TRBV7-2 and TRBJ1-1; D remains unclear. Germline assignment: CDR1 SGHTA and CDR2 FQGNSA. V lost 5 bases to trimming and J lost 4 bases, with 14 bases between them. The CDR3 loop spans 14 amino acids. CDR3 region: CASSAIPRSTEAFF. CDR3 sequence (DNA): TGTGCCAGCAGCGCAATCCCAAGGAGCACTGAAGCTTTCTTT.

The chain carries TRBV7-2 and TRBJ2-5, with 13 bases lining up with TRBD2. V was clipped by 1 base and J by 4 bases; unmatched bases: 3. The germline V gene encodes CDR1 SGHTA and CDR2 FQGNSA. The CDR3 is 16 amino acids. In DNA, the CDR3 is TGTGCCAGCAGCTTAGTATGGACTAGCGGGAGAGAGACCCAGTACTTC. Protein sequence: CASSLVWTSGRETQYF.

The rearrangement uses TRBV7-9 and TRBJ1-4; 8 bases match TRBD1. The germline V gene has CDR1 SEHNR and CDR2 FQNEAQ (reference sequence). V shed 5 bases and J 1 base; nucleotides not matched to a gene: 6. This CDR3 is 16 amino acids long. This chain's CDR3 is CASSRGQGETNEKLFF. CDR3 DNA sequence: TGTGCCAGCAGCCGAGGACAGGGAGAAACTAATGAAAAACTGTTTTTT. Drawing the rest from reference TRBV7-9 and TRBJ1-4, the complete variable domain is DTGVSQNPRHKITKRGQNVTFRCDPISEHNRLYWYRQTLGQGPEFLTYFQNEAQLEKSRLLSDRFSAERPKGSFSTLEIQRTEQGDSAMYLCASSRGQGETNEKLFFGSGTQLSVL.

The V and J genes are TRBV4-2 and TRBJ1-1; the D is unclear. Germline CDR1 is LGHNA and CDR2 is YNFKEQ. The CDR3 covers 14 residues. V was cut by 0 bases and J by 5 bases, with 10 bases left in between. Here the CDR3 reads CASSQEGVQTEAFF. The CDR3 region has the DNA TGTGCCAGCAGCCAAGAGGGAGTACAGACTGAAGCTTTCTTT.

In this sample, this clonotype turned up many times. This rearrangement joins TRBV5-1 to TRBJ2-7; 13 nucleotides align to TRBD2. V was pared by 4 bases and J by 1 base, with 14 bases of the junction left unmatched. CDR3 length: 19 amino acids. CDR1 and CDR2 from the germline V gene are SGHRS and YFSETQ. The CDR3 coding sequence is TGCGCCAGCAGCGCGGGACCCACGGGACTAGCGGGGCCGTCCTACGAGCAGTACTTC. Protein: CASSAGPTGLAGPSYEQYF. Complete variable domain (other parts from reference TRBV5-1 and TRBJ2-7): KAGVTQTPRYLIKTRGQQVTLSCSPISGHRSVSWYQQTPGQGLQFLFEYFSETQRNKGNFPGRFSGRQFSNSRSEMNVSTLELGDSALYLCASSAGPTGLAGPSYEQYFGPGTRLTVT.

This clonotype was detected ten times or more. The chain couples TRBV12-5 to TRBJ2-5, with D possibly matching TRBD2 (6 bases). The CDR3 length is 13 residues. Trimming removed 3 bases at V and 3 bases at J, with 8 bases between. The germline gives CDR1 LGHNT, CDR2 FRNRAP. The CDR3 sequence: CASGLWEEETQYF. CDR3 nucleotides: TGTGCTAGTGGTTTATGGGAGGAAGAGACCCAGTACTTC.